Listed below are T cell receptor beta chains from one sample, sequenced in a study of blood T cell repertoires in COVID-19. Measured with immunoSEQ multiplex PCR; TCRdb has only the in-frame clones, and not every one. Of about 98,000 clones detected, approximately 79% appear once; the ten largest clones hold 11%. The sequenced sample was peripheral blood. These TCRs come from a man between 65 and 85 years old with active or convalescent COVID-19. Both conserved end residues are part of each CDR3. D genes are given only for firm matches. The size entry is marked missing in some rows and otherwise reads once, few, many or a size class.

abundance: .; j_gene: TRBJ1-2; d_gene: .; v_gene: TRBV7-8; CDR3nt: TGTGCCAGCAGCTTACTGGGAGTACGTGGCTACACCTTC; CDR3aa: CASSLLGVRGYTF
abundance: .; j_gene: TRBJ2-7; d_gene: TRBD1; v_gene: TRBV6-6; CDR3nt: TGTGCCAGCAGTTATATGCAGGGGGCTCGCGAGCAGTACTTC; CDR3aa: CASSYMQGAREQYF
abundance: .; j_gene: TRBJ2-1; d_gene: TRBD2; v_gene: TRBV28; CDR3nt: TGTGCCAGCACACTAGCGGGGGGGCGGGAGCAGTTCTTC; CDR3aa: CASTLAGGREQFF
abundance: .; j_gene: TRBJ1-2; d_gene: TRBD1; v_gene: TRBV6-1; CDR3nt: TGTGCCAGCAGTGAGGCAGGGGGCTTCGGCTACACCTTC; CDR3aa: CASSEAGGFGYTF
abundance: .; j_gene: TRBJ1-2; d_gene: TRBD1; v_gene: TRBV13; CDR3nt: TGTGCCAGCAGGCGACAGGGGTTGGAAGCTAACTATGGCTACACCTTC; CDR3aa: CASRRQGLEANYGYTF
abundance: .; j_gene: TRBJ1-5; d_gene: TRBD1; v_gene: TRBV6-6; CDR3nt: TGTGCCAGCAGCGTGACAGGGAAGGATCAGCCCCAGCATTTT; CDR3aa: CASSVTGKDQPQHF
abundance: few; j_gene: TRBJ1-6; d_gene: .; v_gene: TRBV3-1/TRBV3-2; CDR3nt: TGTGCCAGCACCCCCGGGGGGCCCACCTATAATTCACCCCTCCACTTT; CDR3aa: CASTPGGPTYNSPLHF
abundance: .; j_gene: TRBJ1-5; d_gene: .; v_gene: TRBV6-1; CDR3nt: TGTGCCAGCAGTGTCAGTGGCAGGGTCTATAGCAATCAGCCCCAGCATTTT; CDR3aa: CASSVSGRVYSNQPQHF
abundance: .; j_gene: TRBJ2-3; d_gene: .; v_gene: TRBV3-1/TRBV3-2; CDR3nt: TGTGCCAGCAGCTTTTTTCCCGGTAGCGGAAAGCAGCAGTATTTT; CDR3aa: CASSFFPGSGKQQYF
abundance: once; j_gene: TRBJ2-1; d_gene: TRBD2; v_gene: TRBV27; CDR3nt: TGTGCCAGCAGTTCCGAGGCGGGGGGTCGAAATGAGCAGTTCTTC; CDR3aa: CASSSEAGGRNEQFF
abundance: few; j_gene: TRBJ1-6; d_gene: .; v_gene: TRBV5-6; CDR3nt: TGTGCCAGCAGCTCTAGGCTGGCAGGGCCATTACCCCTCCACTTT; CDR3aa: CASSSRLAGPLPLHF
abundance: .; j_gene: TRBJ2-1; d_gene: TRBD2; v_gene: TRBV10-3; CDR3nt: TGTGCCATCAGTGAGCGGGGGGATTACAATGAGCAGTTCTTC; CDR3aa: CAISERGDYNEQFF
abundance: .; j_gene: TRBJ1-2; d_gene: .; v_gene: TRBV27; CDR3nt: TGTGCCAGCAGTTTATCTACAGGCTCGAATGGCTACACCTTC; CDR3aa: CASSLSTGSNGYTF
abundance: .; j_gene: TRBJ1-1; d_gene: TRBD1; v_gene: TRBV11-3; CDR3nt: TGTGCCAGCAGCCCGCCGACAGGGGTGACTGAAGCTTTCTTT; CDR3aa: CASSPPTGVTEAFF
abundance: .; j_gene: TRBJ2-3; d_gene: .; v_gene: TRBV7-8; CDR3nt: TGTGCCAGCAGCTTCAAGGGGTTTGAGTGGTATTTT; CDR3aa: CASSFKGFEWYF
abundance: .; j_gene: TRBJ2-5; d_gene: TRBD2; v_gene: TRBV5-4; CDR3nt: TGTGCCAGCAGCTACCCAGGGCTAGCGGGGGGAGAGACCCAGTACTTC; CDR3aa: CASSYPGLAGGETQYF
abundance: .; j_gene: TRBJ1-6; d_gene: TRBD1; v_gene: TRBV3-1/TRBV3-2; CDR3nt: TGTGCCAGCAGCCAACCGAGGGGGCAATCCTATAATTCACCCCTCCACTTT; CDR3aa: CASSQPRGQSYNSPLHF
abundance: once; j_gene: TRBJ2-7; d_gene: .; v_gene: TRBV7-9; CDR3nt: TGTGCCAGCAGCTTACGTACTACGTACGCGCAGTACTTC; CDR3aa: CASSLRTTYAQYF
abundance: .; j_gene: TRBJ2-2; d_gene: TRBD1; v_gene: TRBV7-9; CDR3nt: TGTGCCAGCAGCCCCCAGGGGGCAGGGAGGTCCGGGGAGCTGTTTTTT; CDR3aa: CASSPQGAGRSGELFF
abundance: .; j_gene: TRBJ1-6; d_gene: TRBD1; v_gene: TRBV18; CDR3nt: TGTGCCAGCTCACAGGGGACAGTTGCTTCACCCCTCCACTTT; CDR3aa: CASSQGTVASPLHF
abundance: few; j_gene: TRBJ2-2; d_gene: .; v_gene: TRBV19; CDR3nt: TGTGCCAGTATGGGACAAGGACAGAGATACACCGGGGAGCTGTTTTTT; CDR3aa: CASMGQGQRYTGELFF
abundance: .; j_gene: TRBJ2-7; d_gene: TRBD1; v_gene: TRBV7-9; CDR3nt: TGTGCCAGCAGCGGTCCAGGGGGCGTCGAGCAGTACTTC; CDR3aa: CASSGPGGVEQYF
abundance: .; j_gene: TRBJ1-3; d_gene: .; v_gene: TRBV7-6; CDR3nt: TGTGCCAGCAGCGACAGATCTGGAAACACCATATATTTT; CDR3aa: CASSDRSGNTIYF
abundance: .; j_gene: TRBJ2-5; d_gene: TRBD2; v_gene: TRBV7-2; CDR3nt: TGTGCCAGCAGCTTAGTAGCTGGGGGGGGGACCCAGTACTTC; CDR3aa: CASSLVAGGGTQYF